This T cell receptor beta chain is drawn from a study of molecular identifiers for immune sequencing clone quantification. Findings and limits, study-wide: Highly expanded clones may be undercounted when identical TCR molecules share barcodes.

This CDR3 spans 17 amino acids. CDR1 is LNHDA and CDR2 is SQIVND in the germline V gene (reference sequence). Trimming cost V 0 bases and J 5 bases; bases outside gene matches: 8. TCRdb re-called the PCR reads through MiXCR, storing one row per CDR3 protein. The sample contains tens of thousands of distinct CDR3 sequences, roughly 23% of which appear only once. Sorting was used to obtain naive CD8 T cells (CD8+CD4-CCR7+CD45RA+). Notes on this clonotype: Its specificity is not known.

The TCR was taken from a human donor in good health. Some libraries in this study had Jurkat cell RNA spiked in. This chain connects TRBV19 to TRBJ2-1; 9 nucleotides align to TRBD2. The sample consisted of naive CD8+ T cells from blood, with Jurkat cell RNA spiked in. Subset denoted: FACS-sorted CD8+CD4-CCR7+CD45RA+ naive T cells. The CDR3 coding sequence is TGTGCCAGTAGTATAGACTTCGCTAGCGGGGCCCACAATGAGCAGTTCTTC. This sequence encodes CASSIDFASGAHNEQFF.